This passage covers 5 T cell receptor beta chains from one sample sequenced in a study of metastatic and nonmetastatic thyroid tumors (dated by TCRdb to 2018 to 2021). None of the patients had been given any treatment before thyroid surgery. Library method: PCR. Sequencing used an Illumina HiSeq 4000. TCRdb reprocessed the public reads (quality trimming at Q25 with fastp, clone calling with MiXCR) and kept in-frame beta chains. Present in this sample are about 59,000 clones, 15% to 20% of which were seen just once. Around 9% of the sample is in the top ten clones. The sequenced material came from blood. The origin of the receptors is a male donor with papillary thyroid cancer or a benign thyroid nodule (not recorded which). Some clones in this sample may be carry-over from other donors' samples.

The sample holds many counts of this clone. The chain is built from TRBV28 and TRBJ2-5, with D unclear. The CDR3 loop spans 13 amino acids. In germline, CDR1 is MDHEN, CDR2 SYDVKM. Trimming took off 5 bases at V and 4 bases at J, with 11 bases between the two ends. The CDR3 sequence is CASSLGSGETQYF. The CDR3 coding sequence is TGTGCCAGCAGTCTTGGATCCGGAGAGACCCAGTACTTC.

This clone was counted at least ten times. This sequence joins TRBV24-1 and TRBJ1-2; D is possibly TRBD1 (5 bases). The V gene lost 4 bases and the J gene lost 4 bases, with 12 bases spanning the gap. Germline CDR1 KGHDR, CDR2 SFDVKD. This CDR3 region has 14 residues. CDR3 sequence: CATSERGTFYGYTF. Here the CDR3 DNA reads TGTGCCACCAGTGAGCGAGGGACCTTCTATGGCTACACCTTC.

This clone was seen a few times. CDR3 in amino acids: CASSLPGGGSPLHF. The CDR3 region has the DNA TGTGCCAGCAGTTTACCAGGGGGCGGTTCACCCCTCCACTTT. The chain combines TRBV28 with TRBJ1-6; TRBD1 matches at 8 bases. This CDR3 comprises 14 residues. The junction had 3 bases not matched to a gene; V was cut back by 2 bases and J by 9 bases. CDR1 and CDR2 from the germline V gene are MDHEN and SYDVKM.

In this sample, this clone turned up a few times. The chain carries TRBV5-4 and TRBJ2-3; TRBD2 aligns across 11 bases. The germline gives CDR1 SGHNT, CDR2 YYREEE (reference sequence). V lost 2 bases and J lost 1; bases outside the gene matches: 6. The CDR3 is 17 amino acids. The CDR3 bases are TGTGCCAGCAGCTTTAGCGGGGGGGCTCTCGGCACAGATACGCAGTATTTT. It codes for CASSFSGGALGTDTQYF.

At least ten counts were recorded for this clone. The V and J genes are TRBV20-1 and TRBJ2-3; 10 bases line up with TRBD2. In germline, CDR1 is DFQATT, CDR2 SNEGSKA (reference sequence). The CDR3 length is 15 residues. Trimming took 5 bases from V and 3 from J; bases not matched to a gene: 8. DNA for the CDR3: TGCAGTGCTGAGCGGCTAGCGGGGGAAACAGATACGCAGTATTTT. Protein product: CSAERLAGETDTQYF.